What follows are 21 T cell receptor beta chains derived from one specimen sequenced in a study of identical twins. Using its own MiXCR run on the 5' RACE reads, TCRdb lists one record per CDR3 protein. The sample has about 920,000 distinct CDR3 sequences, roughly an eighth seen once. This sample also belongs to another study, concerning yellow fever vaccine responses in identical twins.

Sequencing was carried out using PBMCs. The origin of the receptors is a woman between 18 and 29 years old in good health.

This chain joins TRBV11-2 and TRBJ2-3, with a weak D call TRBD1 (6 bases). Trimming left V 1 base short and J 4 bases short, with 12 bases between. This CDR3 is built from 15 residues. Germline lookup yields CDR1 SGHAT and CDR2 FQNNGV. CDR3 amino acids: CASSLGNRVPDTQYF. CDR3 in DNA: TGTGCCAGCAGCTTAGGAAACAGGGTTCCAGATACGCAGTATTTT.

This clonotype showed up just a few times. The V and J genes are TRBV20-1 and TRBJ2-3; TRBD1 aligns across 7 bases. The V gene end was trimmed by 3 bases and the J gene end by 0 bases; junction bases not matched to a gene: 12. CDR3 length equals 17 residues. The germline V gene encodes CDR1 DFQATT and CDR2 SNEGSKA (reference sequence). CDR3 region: CSASRSSGQTSTDTQYF. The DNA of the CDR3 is TGCAGTGCTAGCCGTAGCTCGGGACAGACTAGCACAGATACGCAGTATTTT.

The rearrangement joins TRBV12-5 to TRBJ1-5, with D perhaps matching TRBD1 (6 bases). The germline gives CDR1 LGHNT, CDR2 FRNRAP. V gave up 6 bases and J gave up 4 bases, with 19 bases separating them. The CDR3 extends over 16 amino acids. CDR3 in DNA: TGTGCTAGTGGACCCCAAATCGAAGGGGGTAATCAGCCCCAGCATTTT. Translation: CASGPQIEGGNQPQHF.

CDR3 residues: CASARDRTYEQYV. For the CDR3, the DNA is TGTGCCAGCGCCCGGGACAGAACCTACGAGCAGTACGTC. The chain has TRBV2 and TRBJ2-7, with TRBD1 matching over 7 bases. V lost 8 bases and J lost 2; bases outside the gene matches: 6. Germline-derived CDR1 and CDR2 are SNHLY and FYNNEI. The CDR3 has 13 amino acids.

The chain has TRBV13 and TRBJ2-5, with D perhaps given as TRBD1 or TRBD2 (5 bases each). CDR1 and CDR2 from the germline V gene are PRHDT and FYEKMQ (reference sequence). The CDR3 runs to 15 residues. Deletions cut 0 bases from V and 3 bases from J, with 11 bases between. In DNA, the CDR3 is TGTGCCAGCAGCTTAGGAGAGGGGTTGGAAGAGACCCAGTACTTC. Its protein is CASSLGEGLEETQYF.

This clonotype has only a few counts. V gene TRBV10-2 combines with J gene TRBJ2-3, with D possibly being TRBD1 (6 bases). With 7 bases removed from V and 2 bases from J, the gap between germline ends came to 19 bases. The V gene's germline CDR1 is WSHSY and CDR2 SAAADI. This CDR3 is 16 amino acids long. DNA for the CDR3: TGCGCCAGCACCCAAGACAGGCCCTCACCCACAGATACGCAGTATTTT. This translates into CASTQDRPSPTDTQYF.

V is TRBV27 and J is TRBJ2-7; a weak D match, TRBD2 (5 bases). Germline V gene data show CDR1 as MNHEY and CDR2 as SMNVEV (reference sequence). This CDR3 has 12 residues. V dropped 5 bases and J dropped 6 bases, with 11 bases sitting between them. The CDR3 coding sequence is TGTGCCAGCAGTCGAGGGCCATTCGAGCAGTACTTC. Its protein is CASSRGPFEQYF.

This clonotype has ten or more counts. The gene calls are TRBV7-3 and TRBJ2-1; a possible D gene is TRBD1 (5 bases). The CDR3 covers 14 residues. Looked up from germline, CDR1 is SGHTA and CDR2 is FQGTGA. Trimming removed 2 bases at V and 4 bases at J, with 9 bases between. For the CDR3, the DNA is TGTGCCAGCAGCTTAGATACAGGATACAATGAGCAGTTCTTC. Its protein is CASSLDTGYNEQFF.

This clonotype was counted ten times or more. CDR3 in DNA: TGCAGTGCTAGCCGGGACTTTGTCAATGAGCAGTTCTTC. Amino acid sequence: CSASRDFVNEQFF. The chain combines TRBV20-1 with TRBJ2-1; possible D gene TRBD2, 6 bases. The V end lost 3 bases, the J end lost 6 bases, and 12 bases lay between the germline ends. Germline CDR1 is DFQATT and CDR2 is SNEGSKA (reference sequence). The CDR3 is 13 residues long.

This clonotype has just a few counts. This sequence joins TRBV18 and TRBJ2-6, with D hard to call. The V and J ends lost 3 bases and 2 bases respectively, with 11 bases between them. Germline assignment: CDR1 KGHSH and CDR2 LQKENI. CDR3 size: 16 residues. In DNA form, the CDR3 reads TGTGCCAGCTCACCCGATGGGCTTGCTGGGGCCAACGTCCTGACTTTC. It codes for CASSPDGLAGANVLTF.

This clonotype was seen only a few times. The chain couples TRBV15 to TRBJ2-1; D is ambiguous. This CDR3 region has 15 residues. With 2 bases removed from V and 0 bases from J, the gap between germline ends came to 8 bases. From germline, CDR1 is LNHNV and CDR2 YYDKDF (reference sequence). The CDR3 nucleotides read TGTGCCACCAGCAGATCCCTGAGCTCCTACAATGAGCAGTTCTTC. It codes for CATSRSLSSYNEQFF.

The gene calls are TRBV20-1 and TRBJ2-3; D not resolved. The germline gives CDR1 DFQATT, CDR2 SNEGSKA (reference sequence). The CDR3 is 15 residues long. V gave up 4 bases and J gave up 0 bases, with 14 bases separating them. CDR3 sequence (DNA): TGCAGTGCTACCGAAGGACCAGCTAGCACAGATACGCAGTATTTT. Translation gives CSATEGPASTDTQYF.

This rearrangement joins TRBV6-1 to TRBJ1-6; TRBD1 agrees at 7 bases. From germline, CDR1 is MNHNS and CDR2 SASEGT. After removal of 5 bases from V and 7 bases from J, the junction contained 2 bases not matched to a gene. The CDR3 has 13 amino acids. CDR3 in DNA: TGTGCCAGCAGTACAGGGGAAAATTCACCCCTCCACTTT. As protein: CASSTGENSPLHF.

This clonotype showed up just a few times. CDR3 bases: TGTGCCAGCAGGCGACCTACATACGGGGGCCCCACGGATACGCAGTATTTT. Protein sequence: CASRRPTYGGPTDTQYF. The rearrangement links TRBV28 to TRBJ2-3; possibly TRBD1 or TRBD2 for D (6 bases each). The length of the CDR3 is 17 residues. Deletions cut 6 bases from V and 6 bases from J, with 25 bases between. CDR1 and CDR2 (germline): MDHEN, SYDVKM.

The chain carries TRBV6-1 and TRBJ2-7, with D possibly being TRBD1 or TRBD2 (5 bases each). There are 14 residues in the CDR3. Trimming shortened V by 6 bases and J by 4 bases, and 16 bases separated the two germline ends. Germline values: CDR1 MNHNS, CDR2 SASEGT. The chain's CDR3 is CASRDGTSRYEQYF. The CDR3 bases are TGTGCCAGCAGGGACGGGACGAGCCGTTACGAGCAGTACTTC.

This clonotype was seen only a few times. CDR3 residues: CASSWGPGQRRGTQYF. Written as DNA, the CDR3 is TGCGCCAGCAGCTGGGGACCCGGACAGCGGCGTGGGACCCAGTACTTC. V is TRBV5-1 and J is TRBJ2-5, with TRBD1 as a possible D gene (6 bases). The CDR3 spans 16 residues. CDR1 is SGHRS and CDR2 is YFSETQ in the germline V gene. V was clipped by 3 bases and J by 7 bases, with 22 bases between them.

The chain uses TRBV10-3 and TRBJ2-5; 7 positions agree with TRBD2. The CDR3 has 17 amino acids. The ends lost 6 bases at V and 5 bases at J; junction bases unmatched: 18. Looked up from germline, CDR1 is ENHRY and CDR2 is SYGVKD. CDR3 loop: CAISPREGDSGWETQYF. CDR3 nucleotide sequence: TGTGCCATCAGCCCTAGGGAGGGCGACAGTGGTTGGGAGACCCAGTACTTC.

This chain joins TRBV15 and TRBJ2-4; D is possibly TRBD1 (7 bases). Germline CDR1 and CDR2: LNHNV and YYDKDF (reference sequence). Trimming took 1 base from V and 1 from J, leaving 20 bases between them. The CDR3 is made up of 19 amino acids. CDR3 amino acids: CATSRGRQGGPGAKNIQYF. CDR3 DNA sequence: TGTGCCACCAGCAGAGGCCGACAGGGAGGACCCGGGGCCAAAAACATTCAGTACTTC.

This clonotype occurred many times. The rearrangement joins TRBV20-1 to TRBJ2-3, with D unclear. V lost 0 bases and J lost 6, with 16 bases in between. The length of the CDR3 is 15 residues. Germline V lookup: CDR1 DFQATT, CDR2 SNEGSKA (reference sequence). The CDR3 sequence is CSAREKGLGRDTQYF. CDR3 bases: TGCAGTGCTAGAGAAAAGGGATTAGGTCGGGATACGCAGTATTTT.

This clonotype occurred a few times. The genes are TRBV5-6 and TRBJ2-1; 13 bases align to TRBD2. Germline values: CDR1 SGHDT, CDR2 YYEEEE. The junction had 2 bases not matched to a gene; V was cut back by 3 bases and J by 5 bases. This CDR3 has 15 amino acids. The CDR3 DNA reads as TGTGCCAGCAGCTGGGGACTAGCGGGAAACAATGAGCAGTTCTTC. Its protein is CASSWGLAGNNEQFF.

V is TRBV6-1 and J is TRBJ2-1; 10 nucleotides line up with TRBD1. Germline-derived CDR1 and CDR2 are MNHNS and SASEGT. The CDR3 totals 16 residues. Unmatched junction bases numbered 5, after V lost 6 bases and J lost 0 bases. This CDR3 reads CASRQRTGGSYNEQFF. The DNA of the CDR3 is TGTGCCAGCAGACAAAGGACAGGGGGCTCCTACAATGAGCAGTTCTTC.